Sequencing of this TCR beta chain was carried out in a study of blood T cells in healthy people across ages. This clonotype turned up a few times. The ends were cut back, 5 bases at V and 2 bases at J, with 20 bases in the middle. This CDR3 region has 17 residues. Germline V gene data show CDR1 as SGHAT and CDR2 as FQDESV (reference sequence). For the second PCR, which ran for about 7 to 12 cycles, a sample-barcoded 5' primer and a J-beta primer mix were used. Each CDR3 protein is one row after TCRdb ran MiXCR on the 5' RACE reads. The sample contains about 1.1 million distinct CDR3 sequences, approximately 38% of which appear only once.

Material: blood. The sequence came from a man between 18 and 35 years old in good health. V and J are TRBV11-1 and TRBJ2-3; a weak D match, TRBD2 (5 bases). CDR3 in DNA: TGTGCCAGCAGCCTAAAGGGTCCAACGACTAACACAGATACGCAGTATTTT. Translated: CASSLKGPTTNTDTQYF.